This is a list of T cell receptor beta chains from one sample in a study of T cell responses to AZD1222 COVID-19 vaccine. Clones were sequenced by immunoSEQ multiplex PCR, and TCRdb holds only the in-frame ones, with some missing. The table shows approximately 64,000 clones, with 84% occurring only once. Sequencing used peripheral blood, obtained on day 0 of AZD1222 vaccination. These receptors originate from an adult in good health. The CDR3 runs from the conserved cysteine through the conserved F or W. The D gene is left open where the match is weak. Not every row has a clone size; where given, it reads once, few, many or a size class.

d_call	clone_size	v_call	j_call	cdr3_aa	cdr3_nt
TRBD2	NA	TRBV6-2/TRBV6-3	TRBJ2-4	CASSYGFVSGGDIQYF	TGTGCCAGCAGTTATGGGTTCGTTAGCGGGGGGGACATTCAGTACTTC
NA	NA	TRBV28	TRBJ2-3	CASSGSHPQAESSTDTQYF	TGTGCCAGCAGTGGATCACACCCCCAAGCGGAGTCGAGCACAGATACGCAGTATTTT
NA	NA	TRBV4-2	TRBJ1-1	CASSQDGNTEAFF	TGTGCCAGCAGCCAAGACGGGAACACTGAAGCTTTCTTT
NA	NA	TRBV27	TRBJ2-1	CASSRGGSSYNEQFF	TGTGCCAGCAGTCGCGGGGGCTCCTCCTACAATGAGCAGTTCTTC
NA	NA	TRBV9	TRBJ2-7	CASSVEGGYHEQYF	TGTGCCAGCAGCGTAGAGGGGGGTTACCACGAGCAGTACTTC
NA	NA	TRBV30	TRBJ1-4	CAWSGGVGEKLFF	TGTGCCTGGAGTGGCGGGGTCGGGGAAAAACTGTTTTTT
NA	NA	TRBV19	TRBJ2-4	CASSLRGVGQMVAKNIQYF	TGTGCCAGTAGTCTGAGGGGGGTGGGACAGATGGTAGCCAAAAACATTCAGTACTTC
TRBD1	NA	TRBV7-2	TRBJ1-5	CASSLAHRGDQPQHF	TGTGCCAGCAGCTTAGCTCACAGGGGAGATCAGCCCCAGCATTTT
TRBD1	NA	TRBV5-1	TRBJ1-2	CASSWTGNGYTF	TGCGCCAGCAGCTGGACAGGGAATGGCTACACCTTC
NA	NA	TRBV6-5	TRBJ1-4	CASRGTGEKLFF	TGTGCCAGCAGAGGGACTGGTGAAAAACTGTTTTTT
NA	NA	TRBV24-1	TRBJ2-7	CATSLGSREQYF	TGTGCCACCAGTCTGGGTTCGAGGGAGCAGTACTTC
NA	few	TRBV27	TRBJ2-7	CASSGQGGADSYEQYF	TGTGCCAGCAGTGGTCAAGGGGGGGCCGATTCCTACGAGCAGTACTTC
TRBD2	NA	TRBV6-2/TRBV6-3	TRBJ2-3	CASSYFPSGKPDTQYF	TGTGCCAGCAGTTACTTTCCTAGCGGGAAGCCAGATACGCAGTATTTT
TRBD1	NA	TRBV28	TRBJ2-3	CASSLPITGVTDTQYF	TGTGCCAGCAGCCTTCCAATAACAGGGGTCACAGATACGCAGTATTTT
NA	NA	TRBV19	TRBJ1-1	CASSIGPDTEAFF	TGTGCCAGTAGTATAGGTCCGGATACTGAAGCTTTCTTT
TRBD1	NA	TRBV6-5	TRBJ2-7	CASSSLQGYEQYF	TGTGCCAGCAGTTCCCTACAGGGGTACGAGCAGTACTTC
NA	NA	TRBV28	TRBJ2-3	CASSSPQRYPDTQYF	TGTGCCAGCAGTTCCCCCCAGAGGTATCCCGATACGCAGTATTTT
TRBD1	NA	TRBV6-5	TRBJ1-5	CASSYGTGYQPQHF	TGTGCCAGCAGTTACGGGACAGGGTATCAGCCCCAGCATTTT
TRBD1	NA	TRBV19	TRBJ2-2	CASSIAPGQGGTGELFF	TGTGCCAGTAGTATAGCCCCGGGACAGGGTGGCACCGGGGAGCTGTTTTTT
NA	NA	TRBV4-1	TRBJ1-1	CASSQDLHAEAFF	TGCGCCAGCAGCCAAGATCTACACGCTGAAGCTTTCTTT
TRBD1	NA	TRBV11-3	TRBJ1-3	CASSLETGVPRLGNTMYF	TGTGCCAGCAGCTTGGAAACAGGGGTGCCACGCCTTGGAAACACCATGTATTTT
TRBD1	NA	TRBV19	TRBJ1-1	CASNRGGTEAFF	TGTGCCAGCAACAGGGGTGGGACTGAAGCTTTCTTT
TRBD2	NA	TRBV5-5	TRBJ2-3	CASSPRGSGGTDTQYF	TGTGCCAGCAGCCCCCGAGGTAGCGGGGGTACAGATACGCAGTATTTT
NA	NA	TRBV7-9	TRBJ2-1	CASSSNRGAGTNEQFF	TGTGCCAGCAGCTCGAATCGGGGGGCCGGGACAAATGAGCAGTTCTTC
TRBD1	NA	TRBV9	TRBJ2-7	CASSPRQGVNYEQYF	TGTGCCAGCAGCCCGAGACAGGGTGTGAACTACGAGCAGTACTTC